This is a list of T cell receptor beta chains from one sample in a study of T-cell memory formation after mild COVID-19. In TCRdb, the 5' RACE reads were re-called with MiXCR into one record per CDR3 protein. The data show 450,000 to 650,000 distinct CDR3 sequences, roughly a fifth seen once. The sample consisted of PBMCs or a T cell subset sorted from them (not recorded which). These receptors were obtained from an adult woman who had mild COVID-19 (a few samples of this study predate the infection). Cell type and time point are not known. Each CDR3 is given with its conserved first and last residue. A D gene is named only where the DNA matches it firmly. The size field is filled for only some rows; it gives once, few, many or a size class.

CDR3 length	V gene	D gene	J gene	clone size	CDR3 protein	CDR3 DNA
14	TRBV5-5	.	TRBJ1-1	.	CASSARTANTEAFF	TGTGCCAGCAGCGCCCGGACGGCGAACACTGAAGCTTTCTTT
13	TRBV12-3/TRBV12-4	TRBD1	TRBJ2-1	few	CASREDRFGEQFF	TGTGCCAGCAGGGAGGACAGGTTCGGGGAGCAGTTCTTC
17	TRBV12-3/TRBV12-4	.	TRBJ2-1	.	CASSPDSGEDHYNEQFF	TGTGCCAGCAGTCCCGATTCGGGGGAGGACCACTACAATGAGCAGTTCTTC
15	TRBV12-3/TRBV12-4	TRBD2	TRBJ2-3	.	CASSLGLAVSDTQYF	TGTGCCAGCAGTTTAGGACTAGCGGTATCCGATACGCAGTATTTT
15	TRBV23-1	.	TRBJ2-5	few	CASSQAASYQETQYF	TGCGCCAGCAGTCAGGCAGCTTCGTACCAAGAGACCCAGTACTTC
11	TRBV6-1	.	TRBJ1-1	few	CALEGNTEAFF	TGTGCCTTAGAAGGGAACACTGAAGCTTTCTTT
16	TRBV4-2	TRBD1	TRBJ1-6	.	CASSPPDRGYNSPLHF	TGTGCCAGCAGCCCACCGGACAGGGGGTACAATTCACCCCTCCACTTT
13	TRBV7-3	.	TRBJ1-5	few	CASSSRRGSPQHF	TGTGCCAGCAGCTCAAGGAGGGGCAGCCCCCAGCATTTT
16	TRBV6-5	.	TRBJ2-5	few	CASSYGGRGIGETQYF	TGTGCCAGCAGTTACGGGGGGCGGGGGATCGGGGAGACCCAGTACTTC
16	TRBV7-2	TRBD1	TRBJ2-5	few	CASSLGRTGASETQYF	TGTGCCAGCAGCTTAGGGAGGACAGGGGCATCAGAGACCCAGTACTTC
15	TRBV18	.	TRBJ2-7	.	CASSPQAVSLYEQYF	TGTGCCAGCTCACCACAGGCGGTGTCGCTCTACGAGCAGTACTTC
14	TRBV20-1	.	TRBJ2-7	few	CSARVTPSSYEQYF	TGCAGTGCTAGAGTGACTCCCAGCTCCTACGAGCAGTACTTC
16	TRBV11-2	TRBD2	TRBJ2-1	.	CASSPALRSGRQGQFF	TGTGCCAGCAGCCCAGCTCTTAGGAGCGGGAGGCAGGGCCAGTTCTTC
13	TRBV6-1	.	TRBJ2-4	.	CASSGAGIDIQYF	TGTGCCAGCAGTGGGGCAGGGATAGACATTCAGTACTTC
13	TRBV12-3/TRBV12-4	.	TRBJ2-7	few	CASSLGGRLEQYF	TGTGCCAGCAGTTTAGGAGGGCGACTCGAGCAGTACTTC
14	TRBV7-2	.	TRBJ2-7	.	CASSRHTGGYEQYF	TGTGCCAGCAGCCGCCACACCGGGGGATACGAGCAGTACTTC
19	TRBV20-1	TRBD2	TRBJ2-3	many	CSARDGRERIITSTDTQYF	TGCAGTGCTAGAGATGGGCGGGAGAGAATAATTACTAGCACAGATACGCAGTATTTT
14	TRBV9	.	TRBJ2-7	.	CASSDRDTPYEQYF	TGTGCCAGCAGCGACCGGGACACTCCCTACGAGCAGTACTTC
15	TRBV29-1	TRBD1	TRBJ2-3	.	CSVRLGQGDTDTQYF	TGCAGCGTTCGACTTGGACAGGGTGACACAGATACGCAGTATTTT
15	TRBV19	.	TRBJ1-5	few	CASSSSPTGNQPQHF	TGTGCCAGTAGCTCGAGCCCGACAGGCAATCAGCCCCAGCATTTT
17	TRBV29-1	.	TRBJ2-7	few	CSVELVEGAGASYEQYF	TGCAGCGTTGAATTGGTTGAAGGAGCTGGGGCCTCCTACGAGCAGTACTTC
13	TRBV6-6	.	TRBJ1-1	.	CASTIQGGTEAFF	TGTGCCAGCACTATCCAGGGCGGCACTGAAGCTTTCTTT
14	TRBV7-9	TRBD2	TRBJ2-1	.	CASKRDQSYNEQFF	TGTGCCAGTAAGCGGGACCAATCCTACAATGAGCAGTTCTTC
12	TRBV4-2	.	TRBJ2-7	few	CASSQGPQQQYF	TGTGCCAGCAGCCAAGGTCCTCAACAGCAGTACTTC
14	TRBV7-9	TRBD1	TRBJ1-1	few	CASSSGQKNTEAFF	TGTGCCAGCAGCTCGGGACAGAAGAACACTGAAGCTTTCTTT
12	TRBV7-9	.	TRBJ2-3	few	CASNKPQGTQYF	TGTGCCAGCAACAAACCCCAGGGTACGCAGTATTTT